The entry below describes one T cell receptor (beta chain). Its antigen is currently unknown. Sequencing used immunoSEQ multiplex PCR; TCRdb keeps in-frame clones, though not all of them. The data hold about 43,000 clones, with roughly 80% observed a single time. Between the trimmed V and J ends, which lost 1 base and 1 base, there was a span of 10 bases. Germline V gene data show CDR1 as SEHNR and CDR2 as FQNEAQ (reference sequence). This CDR3 is built from 15 residues. The data stem from a study of fetal regulatory T cell absence and autoimmunity. General study findings and limits: Compared with cord blood, pancreas showed oligoclonal TCR enrichment, some clones over 90-fold.

The source of this sequence is a newborn boy with IPEX syndrome. The J gene is TRBJ1-1, the V gene TRBV7-9; D is unclear. Sequencing used cord blood. CDR3 bases: TGTGCCAGCAGCTTAGAAGGGTGGGGGAACACTGAAGCTTTCTTT. This gives the protein CASSLEGWGNTEAFF.